Following are 32 T cell receptor beta chains from one sample sequenced in a study of blood T cell repertoires in COVID-19. Profiled with immunoSEQ multiplex PCR; TCRdb holds only in-frame clones, not every one. Here the sample spans more than 250,000 clones, 80% to 90% being singletons. Sequencing used PBMCs or T cells enriched from blood (not recorded which). These receptors all come from a woman in her twenties or thirties who had recovered from COVID-19.

The CDR3: CASSIEGRTTEAFF. The CDR3 coding sequence is TGTGCCAGTAGTATTGAAGGGAGAACAACTGAAGCTTTCTTT. This sequence joins TRBV19 and TRBJ1-1; D not resolved. Trimming removed 3 bases from V and 5 bases from J, with 13 bases in between. Germline loops: CDR1 LNHDA, CDR2 SQIVND (reference sequence). This CDR3 is built from 14 residues.

The V call is TRBV6-5, the J call TRBJ1-2; no firm D call. Looked up from germline, CDR1 is MNHEY and CDR2 is SVGAGI. V lost 0 bases to trimming and J lost 5 bases, with 10 bases between them. The CDR3 sequence is 14 residues long. The CDR3 protein is CASSYSIGEYGYTF. CDR3 DNA: TGTGCCAGCAGTTACTCGATCGGAGAATATGGCTACACCTTC.

The rearrangement joins TRBV7-9 to TRBJ2-7, with a weak D call TRBD1 (6 bases). With 4 bases removed from V and 7 bases from J, the gap between germline ends came to 17 bases. CDR1 and CDR2 (germline): SEHNR, FQNEAQ (reference sequence). The CDR3 has 14 residues. The CDR3 loop reads CASSYTQGQGEQYF. DNA for the CDR3: TGTGCCAGCAGCTATACACAGGGTCAGGGGGAGCAGTACTTC.

The chain joins TRBV24-1 to TRBJ1-5, with 8 bases lining up with TRBD1. The CDR3 covers 17 residues. CDR1 and CDR2 (germline): KGHDR, SFDVKD. Trimming took 3 bases from V and 4 from J; bases not matched to a gene: 10. CDR3 sequence reads: CATSDRDRDRRNQPQHF. The CDR3 bases are TGTGCCACCAGTGATCGGGACCGGGACAGGCGAAATCAGCCCCAGCATTTT.

The chain has TRBV6-1 and TRBJ1-5; D unresolved. Trimming took 0 bases from V and 4 from J, leaving 4 bases between them. Germline loops: CDR1 MNHNS, CDR2 SASEGT. The CDR3 covers 13 residues. The CDR3 reads CASSEALNQPQHF. In DNA form, the CDR3 reads TGTGCCAGCAGTGAAGCTCTGAATCAGCCCCAGCATTTT.

V is TRBV7-9 and J is TRBJ2-1; TRBD2 agrees at 7 bases. Germline trimming cut 4 bases from V and 3 bases from J; bases unmatched to any gene: 6. Germline-derived CDR1 and CDR2 are SEHNR and FQNEAQ (reference sequence). The CDR3 consists of 15 residues. The CDR3 loop is CASSSMGGSYNEQFF. CDR3 bases: TGTGCCAGCAGCTCAATGGGGGGGAGCTACAATGAGCAGTTCTTC.

The chain is built from TRBV7-6 and TRBJ1-1, with 8 nucleotides matching TRBD1. CDR1 and CDR2 from the germline V gene are SGHVS and FNYEAQ. The CDR3 has 15 amino acids. With V trimmed by 1 base and J by 7 bases, 8 bases remained unmatched. The CDR3 nucleotides read TGTGCCAGCAGCTTAGTTGGACAGGGCGATTTTGAAGCTTTCTTT. Amino acids: CASSLVGQGDFEAFF. Combining the CDR3 with reference TRBV7-6 and TRBJ1-1 gives the whole variable domain GAGVSQSPRYKVTKRGQDVALRCDPISGHVSLYWYRQALGQGPEFLTYFNYEAQQDKSGLPNDRFSAERPEGSISTLTIQRTEQRDSAMYRCASSLVGQGDFEAFFGQGTRLTVV.

The chain recombines TRBV7-2 with TRBJ2-7, with 8 bases fitting TRBD1. There are 16 residues in the CDR3. J lost 5 bases, V lost 4 bases, and 13 bases had no gene match. In germline, CDR1 is SGHTA, CDR2 FQGNSA. The CDR3 DNA follows: TGTGCCAGCAGCTCCGAGCCAGGACAGGGCACTAACGAGCAGTACTTC. Translation: CASSSEPGQGTNEQYF.

In DNA, the CDR3 is TGTGCCAGCAGCCTCAGCGGGGGAGCACAAGAGACCCAGTACTTC. Residues: CASSLSGGAQETQYF. The V gene is TRBV7-9, the J gene TRBJ2-5, with 8 bases matching TRBD2. This CDR3 has 15 residues. Germline V lookup: CDR1 SEHNR, CDR2 FQNEAQ (reference sequence). V shed 5 bases and J 2 bases; nucleotides not matched to a gene: 7.

The genes are TRBV18 and TRBJ2-6; perhaps TRBD2 as D (5 bases). The CDR3 has 17 residues. CDR1 is KGHSH and CDR2 is LQKENI in the germline V gene. Trimming shortened V by 2 bases and J by 2 bases, and 13 bases separated the two germline ends. The CDR3 spells CASSPFDPEAGANVLTF. For the CDR3, the DNA is TGTGCCAGCTCACCATTTGACCCGGAGGCTGGGGCCAACGTCCTGACTTTC.

The CDR3 DNA follows: TGCGCCAGCAGTCGAGATCCCGCGATAATAGAAGCTTTCTTT. It is translated as CASSRDPAIIEAFF. The V gene is TRBV5-1, the J gene TRBJ1-1, with D hard to call. This CDR3 region has 14 residues. The germline gives CDR1 SGHRS, CDR2 YFSETQ. V gave up 5 bases and J gave up 8 bases, with 19 bases separating them. The full variable domain, rest sourced from reference TRBV5-1 and TRBJ1-1, is KAGVTQTPRYLIKTRGQQVTLSCSPISGHRSVSWYQQTPGQGLQFLFEYFSETQRNKGNFPGRFSGRQFSNSRSEMNVSTLELGDSALYLCASSRDPAIIEAFFGQGTRLTVV.

The DNA of the CDR3 is TGTGCCAGTAGTTCGCTCAGGAATGGCTACACCTTC. It translates to CASSSLRNGYTF. The rearrangement links TRBV19 to TRBJ1-2; no definite D call. V was trimmed by 5 bases and J by 6 bases, leaving 10 bases between them. Germline CDR1 is LNHDA and CDR2 is SQIVND (reference sequence). This CDR3 is built from 12 residues.

This chain's CDR3 is CASSLSAYEQYF. The CDR3 DNA sequence: TGTGCCAGCAGCTTATCAGCCTACGAGCAGTACTTC. The V gene is TRBV11-2, the J gene TRBJ2-7, with D unresolved. Trimming removed 2 bases at V and 2 bases at J, with 4 bases between. This CDR3 has 12 residues. CDR1 SGHAT and CDR2 FQNNGV come from the germline V gene.

This chain joins TRBV18 and TRBJ2-3; 7 bases agree with TRBD1. Germline CDR1 KGHSH, CDR2 LQKENI. V was pared by 5 bases and J by 1 base, with 6 bases of the junction left unmatched. This CDR3 comprises 15 residues. The CDR3 protein is CASSSRQGGTDTQYF. CDR3 nucleotide sequence: TGTGCCAGCTCATCCCGACAGGGAGGCACAGATACGCAGTATTTT.

The V call is TRBV4-1, the J call TRBJ1-6; 9 bases are shared with TRBD1. J gave up 11 bases and V 2 bases, and 10 bases lay outside the gene matches. The CDR3 runs 16 residues. Germline V CDR1 and CDR2: MGHRA, YSYEKL. For the CDR3, the DNA is TGCGCCAGCAGCCAAAGCCCGGGACAGGGCTTCACACCCCTCCACTTT. It translates to CASSQSPGQGFTPLHF.

The rearrangement joins TRBV4-1 to TRBJ1-1, with D unclear. Trimming took off 7 bases at V and 3 bases at J, with 18 bases between the two ends. The CDR3 is 15 amino acids. CDR1 is MGHRA and CDR2 is YSYEKL in the germline V gene. CDR3 loop: CASTTLGQEDTEAFF. The CDR3 bases are TGCGCCAGCACCACTCTCGGGCAGGAGGACACTGAAGCTTTCTTT.

The chain is built from TRBV15 and TRBJ1-1; TRBD1 agrees at 8 bases. The CDR3 is 15 residues long. The V gene end was trimmed by 5 bases and the J gene end by 4 bases; junction bases not matched to a gene: 9. Germline-derived CDR1 and CDR2 are LNHNV and YYDKDF (reference sequence). The CDR3 spells CATSGGQAGSTEAFF. Here the CDR3 DNA reads TGTGCCACCAGCGGGGGACAGGCTGGGAGCACTGAAGCTTTCTTT.

This chain links TRBV6-2 or TRBV6-3 with TRBJ1-2; 8 bases align to TRBD1. Trimming took 2 bases from V and 7 from J; bases not matched to a gene: 6. Germline CDR1 is MNHEY and CDR2 is SVGEGT. This CDR3 is built from 14 residues. The CDR3: CASSYGTGGFGYTF. The CDR3 nucleotides read TGTGCCAGCAGTTACGGAACAGGGGGATTTGGCTACACCTTC.

This clone came up a few times. J is TRBJ1-2 and V is TRBV5-6, with TRBD1 matching 7 bases. J lost 4 bases, V lost 3 bases, and 3 bases had no gene match. This CDR3 contains 13 residues. CDR1 is SGHDT, CDR2 YYEEEE, per germline. The CDR3 region has the DNA TGTGCCAGCAGCTCCGGGGACAGCTATGGCTACACCTTC. Translation gives CASSSGDSYGYTF.

CDR3 DNA: TGTGCCACCAGCAGAGATCGAGGCGCTGAAGCTTTCTTT. This codes for CATSRDRGAEAFF. The V call is TRBV15, the J call TRBJ1-1; D not resolved. CDR1 is LNHNV and CDR2 is YYDKDF in the germline V gene (reference sequence). The CDR3 length is 13 residues. Trimming stripped 0 bases from V and 6 bases from J, with 8 bases between.

The chain's CDR3 is CASSRTQGETQYF. CDR3 bases: TGTGCCAGCAGCAGAACCCAGGGGGAGACCCAGTACTTC. V gene TRBV9 combines with J gene TRBJ2-5, with a tentative D call TRBD1 (6 bases). The germline V gene encodes CDR1 SGDLS and CDR2 YYNGEE. This CDR3 is built from 13 residues. V shed 4 bases and J shed 5 bases, with 12 bases lying between them.

This chain links TRBV3-1 (or the pseudogene TRBV3-2) with TRBJ1-1, with 12 bases fitting TRBD1. This CDR3 is built from 18 residues. J was trimmed by 6 bases and V by 0 bases; bases with no gene match: 11. CDR1 and CDR2 (germline): LGHDT, YNNKEL (reference sequence). The CDR3 sequence: CASSQDKVRGQGAAEAFF. As DNA, the CDR3 is TGTGCCAGCAGCCAAGATAAGGTCAGGGGACAGGGGGCCGCTGAAGCTTTCTTT.

The chain recombines TRBV28 with TRBJ1-2; maybe TRBD1 (5 bases). CDR1 is MDHEN, CDR2 SYDVKM, per germline. CDR3 size: 14 residues. Trimming left V 8 bases short and J 4 bases short, with 17 bases between. The CDR3 DNA follows: TGTGCCAGCGTTCAAGGAGGGACCCTCTATGGCTACACCTTC. Translating it yields CASVQGGTLYGYTF.

The genes are TRBV29-1 and TRBJ2-7; possible D gene TRBD2, 5 bases. The CDR3 runs to 12 residues. Germline V gene lookup returns CDR1 SQVTM and CDR2 ANQGSEA. The germline V and J ends were trimmed by 7 bases and 3 bases, with 13 bases remaining between them. The CDR3 DNA reads as TGCAGCGCCAGCCGGGATAGCTACGAGCAGTACTTC. It is translated as CSASRDSYEQYF.

The chain recombines TRBV21-1 with TRBJ2-4; TRBD2 is the table's D call and was not checked against the DNA. TRBV21-1 is labeled a pseudogene. There are 18 residues in the CDR3. As DNA, the CDR3 is TGTGCCAGCAGCACCCCAAGGGGAGGTCAGCTAGCCAAAAACATTCAGTACTTC. Protein sequence: CASSTPRGGQLAKNIQYF.

CDR3 coding DNA: TGTGCCAGCAGCCAAGAGGGGGCAGGGGACAGCTCTGGAAACACCATATATTTT. This codes for CASSQEGAGDSSGNTIYF. This sequence joins TRBV7-6 and TRBJ1-3; 7 bases match TRBD1. V shed 5 bases and J 0 bases; nucleotides not matched to a gene: 13. Germline CDR1 is SGHVS and CDR2 is FNYEAQ. This CDR3 spans 18 amino acids. The full variable domain, rest sourced from reference TRBV7-6 and TRBJ1-3, is GAGVSQSPRYKVTKRGQDVALRCDPISGHVSLYWYRQALGQGPEFLTYFNYEAQQDKSGLPNDRFSAERPEGSISTLTIQRTEQRDSAMYRCASSQEGAGDSSGNTIYFGEGSWLTVV.

The V call is TRBV6-5, the J call TRBJ1-1; 11 nucleotides match TRBD1. The CDR3 has 12 amino acids. Germline CDR1 reads MNHEY; CDR2 reads SVGAGI. J was trimmed by 6 bases and V by 6 bases; bases with no gene match: 0. CDR3 in DNA: TGTGCCAGCAGGGGACAGGGGGCTGAAGCTTTCTTT. Translation gives CASRGQGAEAFF.

The chain combines TRBV6-9 with TRBJ2-1, with TRBD2 identical over 9 bases. V lost 2 bases and J lost 5; bases outside the gene matches: 4. The V gene's germline CDR1 is MNHGY and CDR2 SVAAGI. The CDR3 totals 15 residues. The CDR3 DNA reads TGTGCCAGCAGTTATCGGAGCGGGGGGAACAATGAGCAGTTCTTC. Translation gives CASSYRSGGNNEQFF.

This rearrangement joins TRBV6-5 to TRBJ1-1, with a weak D call TRBD1 (6 bases). V was shortened by 6 bases and J by 5 bases, with 10 bases between the two germline ends. Germline values: CDR1 MNHEY, CDR2 SVGAGI. The CDR3 length is 12 residues. CDR3 protein: CASRQGLTEAFF. As DNA, the CDR3 is TGTGCCAGCAGACAGGGTTTGACTGAAGCTTTCTTT.

This clone has only a few counts. The gene calls are TRBV6-5 and TRBJ1-2, with 8 bases identical to TRBD1. Germline V gene data show CDR1 as MNHEY and CDR2 as SVGAGI. Trimming cost V 0 bases and J 4 bases; bases outside gene matches: 7. CDR3 size: 16 residues. As DNA, the CDR3 is TGTGCCAGCAGTTACTCGCAGGGGGCGAAACCCTATGGCTACACCTTC. This encodes CASSYSQGAKPYGYTF.

The count of this clone is one. The V gene is TRBV7-5, the J gene TRBJ1-5; the D call TRBD1 from the table was never checked on the DNA. TRBV7-5 is a known pseudogene. The CDR3 has 17 residues. The CDR3 DNA sequence: TGTGCCAGAAGCTTAGTAACGACAGGGAAGAGCAATCAGCCCCAGCATTTT. It is translated as CARSLVTTGKSNQPQHF.

In DNA form, the CDR3 reads TGTGCCAGCGGTCCCGCTAGCGGGGTATACAATGAGCAGTTCTTC. Amino acid sequence: CASGPASGVYNEQFF. The chain couples TRBV6-5 to TRBJ2-1, with 9 bases matching TRBD2. The ends lost 8 bases at V and 4 bases at J; junction bases unmatched: 9. There are 15 residues in the CDR3. Germline CDR1 reads MNHEY; CDR2 reads SVGAGI.